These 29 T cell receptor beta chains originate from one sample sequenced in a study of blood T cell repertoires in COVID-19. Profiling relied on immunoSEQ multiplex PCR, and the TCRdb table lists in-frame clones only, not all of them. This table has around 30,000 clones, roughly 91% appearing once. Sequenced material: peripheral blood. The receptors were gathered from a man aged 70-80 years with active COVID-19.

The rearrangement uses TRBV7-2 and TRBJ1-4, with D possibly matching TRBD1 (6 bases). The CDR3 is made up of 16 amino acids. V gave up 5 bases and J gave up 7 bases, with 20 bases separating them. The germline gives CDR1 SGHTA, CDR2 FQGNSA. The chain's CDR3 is CASSPTYRESAEKLFF. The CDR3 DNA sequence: TGTGCCAGCAGCCCGACCTACAGGGAGAGTGCTGAAAAACTGTTTTTT.

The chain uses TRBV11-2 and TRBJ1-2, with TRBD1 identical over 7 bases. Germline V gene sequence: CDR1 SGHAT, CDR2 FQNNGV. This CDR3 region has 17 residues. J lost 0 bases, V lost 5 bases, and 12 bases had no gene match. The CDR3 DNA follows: TGTGCCAGCAGCCCAGGGCCAGGGGGGCCAACTAACTATGGCTACACCTTC. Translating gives CASSPGPGGPTNYGYTF.

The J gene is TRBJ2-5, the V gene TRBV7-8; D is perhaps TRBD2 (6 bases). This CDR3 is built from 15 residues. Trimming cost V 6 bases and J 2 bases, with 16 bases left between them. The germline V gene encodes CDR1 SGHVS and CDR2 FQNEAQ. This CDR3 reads CASSFLGAGQETQYF. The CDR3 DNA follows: TGTGCCAGCAGTTTCCTGGGAGCGGGTCAAGAGACCCAGTACTTC.

The CDR3 DNA follows: TGTGCCAGCAGTCGAACAGGGGGCAGGGGAAACACCATATATTTT. It is translated as CASSRTGGRGNTIYF. This rearrangement joins TRBV11-2 to TRBJ1-3, with 9 nucleotides matching TRBD1. Germline-derived CDR1 and CDR2 are SGHAT and FQNNGV. V trimming: 6 bases; J trimming: 4 bases; junction bases outside the gene matches: 7. This CDR3 comprises 15 residues.

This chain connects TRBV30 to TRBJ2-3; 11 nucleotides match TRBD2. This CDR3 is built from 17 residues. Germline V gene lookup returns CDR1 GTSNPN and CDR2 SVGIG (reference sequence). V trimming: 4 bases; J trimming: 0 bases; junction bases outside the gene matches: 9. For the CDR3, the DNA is TGTGCCTGGACCCGGACCTGGACTAGCGGGAGCACAGATACGCAGTATTTT. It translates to CAWTRTWTSGSTDTQYF.

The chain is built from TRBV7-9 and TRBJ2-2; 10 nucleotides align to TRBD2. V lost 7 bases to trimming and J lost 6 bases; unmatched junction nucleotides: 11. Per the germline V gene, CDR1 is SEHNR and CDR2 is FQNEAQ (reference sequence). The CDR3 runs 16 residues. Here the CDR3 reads CASTVAGGPRPGELFF. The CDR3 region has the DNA TGTGCCAGCACTGTAGCGGGAGGCCCTCGGCCCGGGGAGCTGTTTTTT.

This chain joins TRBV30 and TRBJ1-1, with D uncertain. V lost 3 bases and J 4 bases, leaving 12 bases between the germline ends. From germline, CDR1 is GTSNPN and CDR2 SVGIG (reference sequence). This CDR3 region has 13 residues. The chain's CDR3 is CAWRLTGSTEAFF. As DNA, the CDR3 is TGTGCCTGGAGGCTGACGGGGAGCACTGAAGCTTTCTTT.

DNA for the CDR3: TGTGCCAGCAGCGTAGGACTCAGCTCTGGGGCCAACGTCCTGACTTTC. Translating gives CASSVGLSSGANVLTF. The gene calls are TRBV9 and TRBJ2-6; D uncertain. This CDR3 is 16 amino acids long. Trimming pared 0 bases from V and 0 bases from J, leaving 7 bases between. Germline V CDR1 and CDR2: SGDLS, YYNGEE.

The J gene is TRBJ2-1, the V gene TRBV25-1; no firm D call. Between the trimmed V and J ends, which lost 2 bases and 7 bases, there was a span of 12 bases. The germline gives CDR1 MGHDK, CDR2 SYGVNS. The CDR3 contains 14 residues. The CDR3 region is CASSEPGTGNEQFF. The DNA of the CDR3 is TGTGCCAGCAGTGAACCCGGTACGGGTAATGAGCAGTTCTTC.

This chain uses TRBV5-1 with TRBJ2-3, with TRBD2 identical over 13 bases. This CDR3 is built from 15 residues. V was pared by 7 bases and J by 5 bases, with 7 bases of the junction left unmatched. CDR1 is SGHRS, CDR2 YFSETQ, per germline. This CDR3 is CASYGLAGAVDTQYF. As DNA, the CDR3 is TGCGCCAGCTACGGACTAGCGGGAGCCGTAGATACGCAGTATTTT.

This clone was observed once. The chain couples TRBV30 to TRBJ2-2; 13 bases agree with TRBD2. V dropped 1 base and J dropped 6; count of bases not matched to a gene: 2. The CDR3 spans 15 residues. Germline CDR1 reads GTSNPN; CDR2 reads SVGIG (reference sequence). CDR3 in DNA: TGTGCCTGGAGTGCGGGACTAGCGGGGCCCGGGGAGCTGTTTTTT. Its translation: CAWSAGLAGPGELFF.

CDR3 nucleotides: TGTGCCAGTAGTAGATGGGAGGACAATGAGCAGTTCTTC. This codes for CASSRWEDNEQFF. V is TRBV19 and J is TRBJ2-1; D may be TRBD2 (6 bases). This CDR3 is 13 amino acids long. Germline V CDR1 and CDR2: LNHDA, SQIVND (reference sequence). V was clipped by 4 bases and J by 5 bases, with 9 bases between them.

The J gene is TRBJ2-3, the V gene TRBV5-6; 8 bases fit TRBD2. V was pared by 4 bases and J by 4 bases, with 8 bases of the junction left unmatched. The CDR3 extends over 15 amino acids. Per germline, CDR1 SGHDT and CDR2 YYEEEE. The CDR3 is CASSRSGGVADTQYF. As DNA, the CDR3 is TGTGCCAGCAGCAGGTCGGGAGGGGTGGCAGATACGCAGTATTTT.

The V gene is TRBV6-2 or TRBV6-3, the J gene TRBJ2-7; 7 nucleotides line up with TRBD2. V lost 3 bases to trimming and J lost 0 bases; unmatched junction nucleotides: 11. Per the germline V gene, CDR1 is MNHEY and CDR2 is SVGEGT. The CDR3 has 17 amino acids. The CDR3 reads CASSYRSIGRSSYEQYF. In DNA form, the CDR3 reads TGTGCCAGCAGTTATAGGAGTATCGGGAGGAGCTCCTACGAGCAGTACTTC.

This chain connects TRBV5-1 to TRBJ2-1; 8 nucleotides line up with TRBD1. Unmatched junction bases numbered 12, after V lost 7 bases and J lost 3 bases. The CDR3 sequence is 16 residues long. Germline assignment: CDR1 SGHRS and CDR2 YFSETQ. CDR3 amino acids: CASQEGQGAFYNEQFF. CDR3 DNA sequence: TGCGCCAGCCAGGAGGGGCAGGGGGCGTTCTACAATGAGCAGTTCTTC. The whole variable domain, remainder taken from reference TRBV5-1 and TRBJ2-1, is KAGVTQTPRYLIKTRGQQVTLSCSPISGHRSVSWYQQTPGQGLQFLFEYFSETQRNKGNFPGRFSGRQFSNSRSEMNVSTLELGDSALYLCASQEGQGAFYNEQFFGPGTRLTVL.

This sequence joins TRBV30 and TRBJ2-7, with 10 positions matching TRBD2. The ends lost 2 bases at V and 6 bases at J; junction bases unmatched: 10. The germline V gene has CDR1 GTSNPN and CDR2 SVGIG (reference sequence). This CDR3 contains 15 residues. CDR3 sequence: CAWSRGAGGPGEQYF. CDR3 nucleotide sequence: TGTGCCTGGAGTAGAGGAGCGGGAGGGCCCGGCGAGCAGTACTTC.

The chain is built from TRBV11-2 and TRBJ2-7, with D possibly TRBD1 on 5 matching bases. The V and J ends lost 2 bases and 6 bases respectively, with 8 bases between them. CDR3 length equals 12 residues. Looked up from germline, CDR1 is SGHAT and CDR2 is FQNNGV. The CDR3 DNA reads TGTGCCAGCAGCTTATGGGGCCGCGAGCAGTACTTC. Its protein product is CASSLWGREQYF.

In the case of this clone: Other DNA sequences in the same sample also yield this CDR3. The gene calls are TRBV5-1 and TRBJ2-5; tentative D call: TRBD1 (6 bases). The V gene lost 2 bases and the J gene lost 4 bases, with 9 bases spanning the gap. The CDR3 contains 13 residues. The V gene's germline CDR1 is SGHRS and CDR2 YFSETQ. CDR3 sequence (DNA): TGCGCCAGCAGCTTACAGGGTGCAGAGACCCAGTACTTC. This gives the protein CASSLQGAETQYF.

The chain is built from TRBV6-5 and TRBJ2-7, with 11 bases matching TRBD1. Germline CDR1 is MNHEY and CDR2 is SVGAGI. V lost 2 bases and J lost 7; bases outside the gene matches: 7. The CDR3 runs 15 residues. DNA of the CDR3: TGTGCCAGCAGTTACCCGGACAGGGGGCGTTGGGAGCAGTACTTC. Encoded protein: CASSYPDRGRWEQYF.

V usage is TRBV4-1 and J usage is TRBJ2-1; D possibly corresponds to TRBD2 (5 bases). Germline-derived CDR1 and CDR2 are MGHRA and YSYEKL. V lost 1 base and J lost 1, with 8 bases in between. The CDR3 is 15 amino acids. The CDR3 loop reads CASSQVGGSYNEQFF. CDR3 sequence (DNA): TGCGCCAGCAGCCAAGTTGGCGGGTCCTACAATGAGCAGTTCTTC.

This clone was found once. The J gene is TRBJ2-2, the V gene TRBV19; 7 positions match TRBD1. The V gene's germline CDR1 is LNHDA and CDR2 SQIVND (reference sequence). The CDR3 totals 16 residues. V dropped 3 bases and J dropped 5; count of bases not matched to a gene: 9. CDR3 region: CASSMGSGGRTGELFF. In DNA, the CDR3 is TGTGCCAGTAGTATGGGGTCAGGGGGAAGGACCGGGGAGCTGTTTTTT.

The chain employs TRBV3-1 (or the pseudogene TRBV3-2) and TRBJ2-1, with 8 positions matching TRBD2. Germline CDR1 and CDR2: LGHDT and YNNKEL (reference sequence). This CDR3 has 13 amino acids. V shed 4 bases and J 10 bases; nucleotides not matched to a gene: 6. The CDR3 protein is CASSPTSAGEQFF. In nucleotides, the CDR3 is TGTGCCAGCAGCCCGACTAGCGCCGGGGAGCAGTTCTTC.

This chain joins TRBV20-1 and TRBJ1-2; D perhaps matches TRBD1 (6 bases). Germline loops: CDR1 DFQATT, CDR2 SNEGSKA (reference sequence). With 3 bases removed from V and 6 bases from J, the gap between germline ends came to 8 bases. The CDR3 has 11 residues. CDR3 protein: CSASRGHGYTF. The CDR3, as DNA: TGCAGTGCTAGCAGGGGACATGGCTACACCTTC.

This chain's CDR3 is CASSIQGNTEAFF. CDR3 coding DNA: TGTGCCAGCAGCATACAGGGAAACACTGAAGCTTTCTTT. The genes are TRBV7-2 and TRBJ1-1, with D perhaps TRBD1 (6 bases). Trimming removed 5 bases at V and 2 bases at J, with 9 bases between. Germline V lookup: CDR1 SGHTA, CDR2 FQGNSA. This CDR3 has 13 amino acids.

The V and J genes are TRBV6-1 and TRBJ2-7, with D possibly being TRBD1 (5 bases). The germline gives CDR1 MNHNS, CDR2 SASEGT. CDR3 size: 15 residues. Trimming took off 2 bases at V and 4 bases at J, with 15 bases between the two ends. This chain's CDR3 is CASSERVVREYEQYF. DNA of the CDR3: TGTGCCAGCAGTGAACGGGTTGTCAGGGAATACGAGCAGTACTTC.

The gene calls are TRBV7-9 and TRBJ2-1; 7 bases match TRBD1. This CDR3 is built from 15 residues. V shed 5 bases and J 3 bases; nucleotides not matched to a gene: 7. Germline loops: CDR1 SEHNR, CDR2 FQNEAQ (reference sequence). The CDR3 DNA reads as TGTGCCAGCAGCCGGACAGGAGCTATCTACAATGAGCAGTTCTTC. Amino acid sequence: CASSRTGAIYNEQFF.

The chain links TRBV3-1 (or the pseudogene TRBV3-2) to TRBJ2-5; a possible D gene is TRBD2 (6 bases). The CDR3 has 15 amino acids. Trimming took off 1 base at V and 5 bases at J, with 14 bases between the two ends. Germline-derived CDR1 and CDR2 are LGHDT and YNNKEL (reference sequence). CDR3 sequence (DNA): TGTGCCAGCAGCCAAGTTTCAGCGGGTGGGGAGACCCAGTACTTC. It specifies CASSQVSAGGETQYF.

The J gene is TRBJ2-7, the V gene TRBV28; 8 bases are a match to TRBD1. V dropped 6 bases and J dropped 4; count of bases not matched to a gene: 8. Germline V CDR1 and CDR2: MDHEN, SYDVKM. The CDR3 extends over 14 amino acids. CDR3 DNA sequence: TGTGCCAGCAGAGCCGGACAGGGCCGTTACGAGCAGTACTTC. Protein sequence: CASRAGQGRYEQYF.

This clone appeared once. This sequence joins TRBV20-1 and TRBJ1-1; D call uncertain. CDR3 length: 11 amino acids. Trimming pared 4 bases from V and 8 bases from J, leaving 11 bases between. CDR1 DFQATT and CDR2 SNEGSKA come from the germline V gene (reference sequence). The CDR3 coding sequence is TGCAGTGCTATAGCTGGACTAGAAGCTTTCTTT. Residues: CSAIAGLEAFF.